These 27 T cell receptor beta chains were sequenced from one sample in a study of human T cells and chemical hapten exposure. Time point: patch test 2, 6 weeks after DPC sensitization. As to treatment: therapeutic diphenylcyclopropenone sensitization with weekly scalp DPC. TCRdb ran MiXCR on the RACE reads and lists one entry per CDR3 protein. The sample lists tens of thousands of distinct CDR3 sequences; about a tenth were seen once. Sequencing was performed on whole blood, taken in connection with sensitization to the hapten diphenylcyclopropenone (DPC). All receptors come from a woman in her 30s with alopecia areata. Some clones in this sample may be carry-over from other donors' samples.

This chain connects TRBV30 to TRBJ2-1; TRBD2 is a possible D gene (6 bases). The CDR3 is 14 amino acids. Looked up from germline, CDR1 is GTSNPN and CDR2 is SVGIG (reference sequence). The V end was cut by 0 bases, the J end by 9 bases, with 15 bases between. CDR3 in amino acids: CAWSVSGSGAEQFF. The CDR3 DNA sequence: TGTGCCTGGAGTGTATCCGGGAGTGGTGCTGAGCAGTTCTTC.

The chain couples TRBV28 to TRBJ1-1; D not resolved. Germline V gene data show CDR1 as MDHEN and CDR2 as SYDVKM. V was pared by 3 bases and J by 7 bases, with 9 bases between. The length of the CDR3 is 12 residues. CDR3 sequence: CASSLRAGEAFF. CDR3 in DNA: TGTGCCAGCAGTTTGCGGGCTGGTGAAGCTTTCTTT. Together with reference TRBV28 and TRBJ1-1, the CDR3 gives the full variable domain: DVKVTQSSRYLVKRTGEKVFLECVQDMDHENMFWYRQDPGLGLRLIYFSYDVKMKEKGDIPEGYSVSREKKERFSLILESASTNQTSMYLCASSLRAGEAFFGQGTRLTVV.

Ten or more counts support this clonotype. The V and J genes are TRBV11-2 and TRBJ1-6, with 9 bases aligning to TRBD1. Looked up from germline, CDR1 is SGHAT and CDR2 is FQNNGV. The trim removed 10 bases at V and 6 bases at J, leaving 16 bases unmatched. The CDR3 runs to 17 residues. The CDR3 coding sequence is TGTGCCACTTCGCTCAGCGGTGGGACAGGGTTTAATTCACCCCTCCACTTT. This encodes CATSLSGGTGFNSPLHF.

This clonotype was detected a few times. The chain recombines TRBV5-6 with TRBJ1-1, with D unclear. Trimming removed 1 base from V and 4 bases from J, with 8 bases in between. This CDR3 contains 13 residues. Germline-derived CDR1 and CDR2 are SGHDT and YYEEEE. The CDR3 loop is CASSLFGPTEAFF. The DNA for the CDR3 is TGTGCCAGCAGCTTGTTCGGTCCCACTGAAGCTTTCTTT. The variable domain in full, completed from reference TRBV5-6 and TRBJ1-1, reads DAGVTQSPTHLIKTRGQQVTLRCSPKSGHDTVSWYQQALGQGPQFIFQYYEEEERQRGNFPDRFSGHQFPNYSSELNVNALLLGDSALYLCASSLFGPTEAFFGQGTRLTVV.

This clonotype was observed many times. The J gene is TRBJ1-1, the V gene TRBV5-1, with 7 bases lining up with TRBD1. There are 13 residues in the CDR3. Trimming removed 4 bases from V and 5 bases from J; junction bases left unmatched: 5. Germline V gives CDR1 SGHRS, CDR2 YFSETQ. DNA of the CDR3: TGCGCCAGCAGCCTCACAGGGGAGACTGAAGCTTTCTTT. Translating gives CASSLTGETEAFF.

This clonotype was seen ten or more times. J is TRBJ2-3 and V is TRBV20-1, with TRBD2 matching 12 bases. The length of the CDR3 is 15 residues. Germline lookup yields CDR1 DFQATT and CDR2 SNEGSKA (reference sequence). J lost 4 bases, V lost 3 bases, and 5 bases had no gene match. CDR3: CSASEASGRADTQYF. CDR3 DNA: TGCAGTGCTAGTGAGGCTAGCGGGAGGGCAGATACGCAGTATTTT.

This clonotype was recorded at least ten times. The rearrangement uses TRBV6-1 and TRBJ1-1, with 8 bases that match TRBD1. There are 14 residues in the CDR3. Germline V gives CDR1 MNHNS, CDR2 SASEGT. Trimming removed 6 bases from V and 2 bases from J; junction bases left unmatched: 5. Here the CDR3 reads CASRRQGTNTEAFF. In nucleotides, the CDR3 is TGTGCCAGCAGGAGACAGGGGACCAACACTGAAGCTTTCTTT.

The V call is TRBV11-1, the J call TRBJ2-2; 11 bases fit TRBD2. Germline assignment: CDR1 SGHAT and CDR2 FQDESV (reference sequence). The CDR3 sequence is 17 residues long. V lost 2 bases, J lost 3 bases, and 5 bases stayed unmatched. The CDR3 region has the DNA TGTGCCAGCAGCTTAACCCTAGCGGGGGGCGACACCGGGGAGCTGTTTTTT. Amino acid sequence: CASSLTLAGGDTGELFF.

This clonotype was detected a few times. The chain couples TRBV28 to TRBJ1-2; 10 bases line up with TRBD1. The germline V gene has CDR1 MDHEN and CDR2 SYDVKM. The junction had 5 bases not matched to a gene; V was cut back by 5 bases and J by 8 bases. There are 13 residues in the CDR3. The CDR3, as DNA: TGTGCCAGCAGTCGAGACAGGGGGCGAGGCTACACCTTC. It translates to CASSRDRGRGYTF.

The table lists this clonotype with many counts. The chain is built from TRBV15 and TRBJ2-2; unclear D gene. V gave up 0 bases and J gave up 7 bases, with 6 bases separating them. Germline V gene lookup returns CDR1 LNHNV and CDR2 YYDKDF (reference sequence). This CDR3 region has 13 residues. The DNA of the CDR3 is TGTGCCACCAGCAGAGAGCCGGACGGGGAGCTGTTTTTT. Residues: CATSREPDGELFF.

This clonotype was counted many times. The CDR3 sequence is CASSSPSLLNTEAFF. In DNA form, the CDR3 reads TGTGCCAGCAGTTCCCCGTCGTTATTGAACACTGAAGCTTTCTTT. This chain links TRBV12-3 or TRBV12-4 with TRBJ1-1, with unresolved D. Trimming left V 4 bases short and J 0 bases short, with 12 bases between. The CDR3 runs to 15 residues.

Many counts were recorded for this clonotype. This chain joins TRBV5-1 and TRBJ2-1, with a possible D match to TRBD2 (6 bases). Trimming left V 2 bases short and J 0 bases short, with 18 bases between. The CDR3 is 18 residues long. The germline V gene encodes CDR1 SGHRS and CDR2 YFSETQ. CDR3 nucleotides: TGCGCCAGCAGCTTTCCCCTTTTTAGCGGCGACTCCTACAATGAGCAGTTCTTC. Translating it yields CASSFPLFSGDSYNEQFF.

This clonotype was seen many times. The chain recombines TRBV19 with TRBJ2-2; D is perhaps TRBD1 (6 bases). The CDR3 totals 13 residues. Trimming removed 8 bases at V and 3 bases at J, with 10 bases between. Per the germline V gene, CDR1 is LNHDA and CDR2 is SQIVND (reference sequence). The CDR3 spells CASRTDYTGELFF. CDR3 nucleotide sequence: TGTGCCAGTCGGACAGACTACACCGGGGAGCTGTTTTTT.

This clonotype was detected a few times. This sequence joins TRBV18 and TRBJ1-1; 8 bases are shared with TRBD1. Germline CDR1 and CDR2: KGHSH and LQKENI. Losses at the gene ends were 2 bases for V and 5 bases for J; bases not matched to a gene: 7. The CDR3 has 15 residues. The CDR3 nucleotides read TGTGCCAGCTCACCATCTGAGACAGGGGTTACTGAAGCTTTCTTT. Its protein is CASSPSETGVTEAFF. Full variable domain (remainder filled in from reference TRBV18 and TRBJ1-1): NAGVMQNPRHLVRRRGQEARLRCSPMKGHSHVYWYRQLPEEGLKFMVYLQKENIIDESGMPKERFSAEFPKEGPSILRIQQVVRGDSAAYFCASSPSETGVTEAFFGQGTRLTVV.

V usage is TRBV20-1 and J usage is TRBJ1-6; D is undetermined. The CDR3 totals 13 residues. V lost 8 bases and J lost 7, with 15 bases in between. Per the germline V gene, CDR1 is DFQATT and CDR2 is SNEGSKA (reference sequence). The CDR3 DNA follows: TGCAGTATAAGGACGGATTTGAATTCACCCCTCCACTTT. This gives the protein CSIRTDLNSPLHF.

This clonotype was detected ten times or more. V gene TRBV18 combines with J gene TRBJ2-1; TRBD1 matches at 9 bases. The CDR3 extends over 15 amino acids. V was pared by 6 bases and J by 6 bases, with 9 bases of the junction left unmatched. Germline loops: CDR1 KGHSH, CDR2 LQKENI. CDR3 in amino acids: CASSPRTGAGNEQFF. The CDR3 bases are TGTGCCAGCTCTCCCCGGACAGGGGCGGGCAATGAGCAGTTCTTC.

Many counts were recorded for this clonotype. The chain couples TRBV10-3 to TRBJ1-4; D is unclear. CDR3 length equals 14 residues. The V and J ends lost 2 bases and 11 bases respectively, with 15 bases between them. Germline V gene sequence: CDR1 ENHRY, CDR2 SYGVKD. CDR3 DNA sequence: TGTGCCATCAGTGAGGTTGAAAACTCCGAGAAACTGTTTTTT. Translated, it gives CAISEVENSEKLFF.

V gene TRBV18 combines with J gene TRBJ1-6; no clear D. V was cut by 5 bases and J by 4 bases, with 3 bases left in between. Per germline, CDR1 KGHSH and CDR2 LQKENI. This CDR3 is built from 12 residues. The CDR3 loop is CASSEYNSPLHF. The CDR3 DNA reads TGTGCCAGCTCAGAGTATAATTCACCCCTCCACTTT.

The sample holds many counts of this clonotype. The chain's CDR3 is CSVGGTAGEQYF. DNA for the CDR3: TGCAGCGTCGGAGGGACAGCGGGTGAGCAGTACTTC. The V and J genes are TRBV29-1 and TRBJ2-7; D is perhaps TRBD1 (7 bases). V lost 6 bases and J 7 bases, leaving 16 bases between the germline ends. The length of the CDR3 is 12 residues. Germline V gene lookup returns CDR1 SQVTM and CDR2 ANQGSEA.

This chain connects TRBV29-1 to TRBJ1-5; TRBD1 might be the D (5 bases). The CDR3 has 12 amino acids. Looked up from germline, CDR1 is SQVTM and CDR2 is ANQGSEA. Deletions cut 6 bases from V and 11 bases from J, with 17 bases between. CDR3 DNA sequence: TGCAGCGTAGGGATCCTTGGGGGGACCCAGCATTTT. It specifies CSVGILGGTQHF.

This clonotype showed up many times. The chain couples TRBV9 to TRBJ2-7; 10 nucleotides align to TRBD2. V trimming: 0 bases; J trimming: 5 bases; junction bases outside the gene matches: 2. Germline assignment: CDR1 SGDLS and CDR2 YYNGEE. This CDR3 spans 14 amino acids. CDR3 DNA sequence: TGTGCCAGCAGCGTAGGGGGACTAGCGAACGAGCAGTACTTC. Translation gives CASSVGGLANEQYF.

This chain connects TRBV28 to TRBJ1-4, with D maybe TRBD1 (5 bases). The length of the CDR3 is 13 residues. Germline CDR1 MDHEN, CDR2 SYDVKM. The germline V and J ends were trimmed by 6 bases and 8 bases, with 13 bases remaining between them. The CDR3 spells CASRLVPGEKLFF. CDR3 in DNA: TGTGCCAGCAGGCTCGTCCCAGGGGAAAAACTGTTTTTT.

The rearrangement joins TRBV5-5 to TRBJ1-1; 8 bases fit TRBD1. The germline gives CDR1 SGHKS, CDR2 YYEKEE (reference sequence). The CDR3 spans 15 residues. J lost 4 bases, V lost 4 bases, and 9 bases had no gene match. Here the CDR3 DNA reads TGTGCCAGCAGCCCCCCTAGGACAGGGATCACTGAAGCTTTCTTT. It translates to CASSPPRTGITEAFF. The full variable domain, completed using reference TRBV5-5 and TRBJ1-1, is DAGVTQSPTHLIKTRGQQVTLRCSPISGHKSVSWYQQVLGQGPQFIFQYYEKEERGRGNFPDRFSARQFPNYSSELNVNALLLGDSALYLCASSPPRTGITEAFFGQGTRLTVV.

This clonotype has a count of ten or more. The chain has TRBV29-1 and TRBJ2-5; tentative D call: TRBD1 (5 bases). Trimming stripped 5 bases from V and 0 bases from J, with 7 bases between. Per germline, CDR1 SQVTM and CDR2 ANQGSEA. CDR3 length: 12 residues. CDR3 bases: TGCAGCGTTCGGACAAACCAAGAGACCCAGTACTTC. Amino acid sequence: CSVRTNQETQYF. The variable domain in full, completed from reference TRBV29-1 and TRBJ2-5, reads SAVISQKPSRDICQRGTSLTIQCQVDSQVTMMFWYRQQPGQSLTLIATANQGSEATYESGFVIDKFPISRPNLTFSTLTVSNMSPEDSSIYLCSVRTNQETQYFGPGTRLLVL.

This clonotype was seen many times. The chain employs TRBV6-2 or TRBV6-3 and TRBJ2-1; 7 nucleotides match TRBD2. This CDR3 spans 14 amino acids. The germline gives CDR1 MNHEY, CDR2 SVGEGT. V shed 2 bases and J 9 bases; nucleotides not matched to a gene: 7. The CDR3 DNA sequence: TGTGCCAGCAGTTACCTAGCGGTCCGCGCTGAGCAGTTCTTC. This gives the protein CASSYLAVRAEQFF.

In its sample, this clonotype was seen many times. The chain joins TRBV15 to TRBJ1-1; 10 bases line up with TRBD1. Trimming cost V 8 bases and J 4 bases; bases outside gene matches: 10. CDR1 is LNHNV and CDR2 is YYDKDF in the germline V gene (reference sequence). The CDR3 extends over 15 amino acids. CDR3 DNA sequence: TGTGCCACCCAGCTCGGGGACAGGGGAGGCACTGAAGCTTTCTTT. Protein: CATQLGDRGGTEAFF.

This chain connects TRBV20-1 to TRBJ2-3; 8 bases align to TRBD2. J gave up 4 bases and V 5 bases, and 8 bases lay outside the gene matches. The CDR3 runs 14 residues. Germline assignment: CDR1 DFQATT and CDR2 SNEGSKA (reference sequence). The CDR3 spells CSACSGNGADTQYF. In nucleotides, the CDR3 is TGCAGTGCTTGTAGCGGGAACGGCGCAGATACGCAGTATTTT.